This TCR beta chain was sequenced for a study of blood T cell repertoires in COVID-19. Germline V gene data show CDR1 as SGHTA and CDR2 as FQGNSA. After removal of 5 bases from V and 5 bases from J, the junction contained 7 bases not matched to a gene. This CDR3 contains 15 residues. Clones were read by immunoSEQ multiplex PCR, and TCRdb kept only the in-frame ones, dropping some. The repertoire consists of about 220,000 clones, with 86% occurring once and the leading ten covering over 3%. Sequenced material: PBMCs or T cells enriched from blood (not recorded which). The chain links TRBV7-2 to TRBJ2-2, with 8 bases that match TRBD1. The receptor was isolated from a woman aged 40 to 55 with acute COVID-19. CDR3 nucleotides: TGTGCCAGCAGCCCGACAGGGGCGGGTACCGGGGAGCTGTTTTTT. Amino acids: CASSPTGAGTGELFF.